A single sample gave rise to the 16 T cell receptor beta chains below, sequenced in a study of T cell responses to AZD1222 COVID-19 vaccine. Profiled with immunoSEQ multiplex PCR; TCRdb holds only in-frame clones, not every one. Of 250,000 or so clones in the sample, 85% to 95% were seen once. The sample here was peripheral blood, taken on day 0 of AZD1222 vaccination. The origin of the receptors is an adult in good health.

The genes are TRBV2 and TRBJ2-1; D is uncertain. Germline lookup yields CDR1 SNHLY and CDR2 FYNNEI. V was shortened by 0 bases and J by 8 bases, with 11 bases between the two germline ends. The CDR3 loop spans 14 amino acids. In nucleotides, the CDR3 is TGTGCCAGCAGTGAAGCGGGCACCCTCGATGAGCAGTTCTTC. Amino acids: CASSEAGTLDEQFF.

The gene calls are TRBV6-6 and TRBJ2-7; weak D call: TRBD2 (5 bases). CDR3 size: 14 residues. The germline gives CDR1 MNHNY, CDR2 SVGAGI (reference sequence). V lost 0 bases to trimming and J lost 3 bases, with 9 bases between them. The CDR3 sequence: CASSYSAGLYEQYF. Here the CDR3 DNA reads TGTGCCAGCAGTTACTCCGCAGGACTCTACGAGCAGTACTTC.

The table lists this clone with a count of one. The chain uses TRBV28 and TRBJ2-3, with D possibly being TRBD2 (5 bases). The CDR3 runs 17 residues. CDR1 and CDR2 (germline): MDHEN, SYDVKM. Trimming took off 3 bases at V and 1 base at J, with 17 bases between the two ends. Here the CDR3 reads CASSLGTLVWGTDTQYF. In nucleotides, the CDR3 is TGTGCCAGCAGTTTGGGAACACTAGTCTGGGGCACAGATACGCAGTATTTT.

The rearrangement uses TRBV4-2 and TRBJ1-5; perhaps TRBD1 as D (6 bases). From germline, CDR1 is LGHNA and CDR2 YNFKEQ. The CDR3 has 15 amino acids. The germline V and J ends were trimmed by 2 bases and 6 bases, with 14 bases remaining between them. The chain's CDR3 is CASSQRQDEGQPQHF. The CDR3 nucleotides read TGTGCCAGCAGCCAACGACAGGATGAGGGTCAGCCCCAGCATTTT.

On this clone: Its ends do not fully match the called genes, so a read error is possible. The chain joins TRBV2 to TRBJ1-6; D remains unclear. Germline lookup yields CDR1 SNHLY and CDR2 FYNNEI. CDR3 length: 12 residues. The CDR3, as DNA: TGTGCCAGCAGCGAAGTCTATTCACCCCTCCACTTT. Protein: CASSEVYSPLHF.

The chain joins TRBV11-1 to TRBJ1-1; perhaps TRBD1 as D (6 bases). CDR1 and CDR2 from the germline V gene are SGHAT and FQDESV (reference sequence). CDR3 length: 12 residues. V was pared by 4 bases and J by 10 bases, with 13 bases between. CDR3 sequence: CASSSTGIVAFF. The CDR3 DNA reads TGTGCCAGCAGCTCCACAGGGATTGTAGCTTTCTTT.

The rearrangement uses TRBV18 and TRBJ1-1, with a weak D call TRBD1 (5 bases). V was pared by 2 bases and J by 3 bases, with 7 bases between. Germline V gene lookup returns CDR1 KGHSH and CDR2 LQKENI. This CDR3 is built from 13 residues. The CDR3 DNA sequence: TGTGCCAGCTCACCAGGGGCGTACACTGAAGCTTTCTTT. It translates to CASSPGAYTEAFF.

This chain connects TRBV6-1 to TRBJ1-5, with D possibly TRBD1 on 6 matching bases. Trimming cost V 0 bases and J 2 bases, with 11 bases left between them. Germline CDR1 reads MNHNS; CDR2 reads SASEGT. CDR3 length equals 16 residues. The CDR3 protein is CASSEAGGARNQPQHF. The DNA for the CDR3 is TGTGCCAGCAGTGAAGCAGGGGGTGCCCGCAATCAGCCCCAGCATTTT.

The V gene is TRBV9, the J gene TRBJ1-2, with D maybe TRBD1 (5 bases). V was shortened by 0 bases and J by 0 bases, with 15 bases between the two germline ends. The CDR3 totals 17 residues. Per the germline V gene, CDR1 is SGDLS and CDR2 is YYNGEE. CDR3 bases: TGTGCCAGCAGCGTAGACCCCGGGAAGGGGACTAACTATGGCTACACCTTC. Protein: CASSVDPGKGTNYGYTF. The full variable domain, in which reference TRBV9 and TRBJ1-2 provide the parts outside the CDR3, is DSGVTQTPKHLITATGQRVTLRCSPRSGDLSVYWYQQSLDQGLQFLIQYYNGEERAKGNILERFSAQQFPDLHSELNLSSLELGDSALYFCASSVDPGKGTNYGYTFGSGTRLTVV.

The CDR3 is CASRSTGGDQPQHF. CDR3 sequence (DNA): TGTGCCAGCAGGTCGACAGGGGGCGATCAGCCCCAGCATTTT. V gene TRBV2 combines with J gene TRBJ1-5; 10 positions match TRBD1. CDR3 length: 14 residues. In germline, CDR1 is SNHLY, CDR2 FYNNEI. V shed 6 bases and J 5 bases; nucleotides not matched to a gene: 4.

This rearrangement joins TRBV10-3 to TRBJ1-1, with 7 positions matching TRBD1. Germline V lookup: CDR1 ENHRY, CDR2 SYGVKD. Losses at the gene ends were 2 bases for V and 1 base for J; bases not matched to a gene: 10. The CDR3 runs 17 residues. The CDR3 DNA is TGTGCCATCAGTGAGCAACCGGGACAGTCGAGGAACACTGAAGCTTTCTTT. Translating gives CAISEQPGQSRNTEAFF.

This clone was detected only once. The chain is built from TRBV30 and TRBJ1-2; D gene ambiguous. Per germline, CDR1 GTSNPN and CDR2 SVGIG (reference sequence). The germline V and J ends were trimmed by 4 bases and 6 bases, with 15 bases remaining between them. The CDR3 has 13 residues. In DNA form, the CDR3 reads TGTGCCTGGACGCTCGCGGGCTGGGATGGCTACACCTTC. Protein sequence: CAWTLAGWDGYTF.

The CDR3 sequence: CASSGLSTNEKLFF. The CDR3 coding sequence is TGCGCCAGCAGTGGCTTATCAACTAATGAAAAACTGTTTTTT. The V gene is TRBV5-1, the J gene TRBJ1-4, with no clear D. This CDR3 region has 14 residues. With 5 bases removed from V and 0 bases from J, the gap between germline ends came to 8 bases. Germline V gene sequence: CDR1 SGHRS, CDR2 YFSETQ.

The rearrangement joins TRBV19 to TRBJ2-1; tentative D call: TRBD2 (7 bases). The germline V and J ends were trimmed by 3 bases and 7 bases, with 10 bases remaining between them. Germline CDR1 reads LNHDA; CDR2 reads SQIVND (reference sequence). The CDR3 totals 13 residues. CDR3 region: CASSIRGANEQFF. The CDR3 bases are TGTGCCAGTAGTATTCGGGGGGCGAATGAGCAGTTCTTC.

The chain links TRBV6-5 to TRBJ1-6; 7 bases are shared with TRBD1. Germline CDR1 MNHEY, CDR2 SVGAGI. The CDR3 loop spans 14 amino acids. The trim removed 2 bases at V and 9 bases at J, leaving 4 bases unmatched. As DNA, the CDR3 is TGTGCCAGCAGTTACCCCAGGACAGGTTCACCCCTCCACTTT. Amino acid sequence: CASSYPRTGSPLHF.

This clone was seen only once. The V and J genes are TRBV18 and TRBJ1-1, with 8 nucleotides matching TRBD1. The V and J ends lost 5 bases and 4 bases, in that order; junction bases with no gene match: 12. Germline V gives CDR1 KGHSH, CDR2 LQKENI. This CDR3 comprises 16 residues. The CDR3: CASSSRGQGGGTEAFF. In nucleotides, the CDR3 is TGTGCCAGCTCATCTCGAGGACAGGGTGGGGGCACTGAAGCTTTCTTT.